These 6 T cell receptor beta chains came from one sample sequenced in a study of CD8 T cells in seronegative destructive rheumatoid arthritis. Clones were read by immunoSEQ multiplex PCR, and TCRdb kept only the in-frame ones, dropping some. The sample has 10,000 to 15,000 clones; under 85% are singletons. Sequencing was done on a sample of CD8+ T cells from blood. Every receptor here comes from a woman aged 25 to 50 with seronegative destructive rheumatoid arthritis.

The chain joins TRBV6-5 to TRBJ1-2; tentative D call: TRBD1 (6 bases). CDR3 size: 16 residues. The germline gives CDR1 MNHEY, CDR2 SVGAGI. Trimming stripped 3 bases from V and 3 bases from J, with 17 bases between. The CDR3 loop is CASSYGAGDLDYGYTF. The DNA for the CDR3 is TGTGCCAGCAGTTATGGGGCAGGGGATTTAGACTATGGCTACACCTTC.

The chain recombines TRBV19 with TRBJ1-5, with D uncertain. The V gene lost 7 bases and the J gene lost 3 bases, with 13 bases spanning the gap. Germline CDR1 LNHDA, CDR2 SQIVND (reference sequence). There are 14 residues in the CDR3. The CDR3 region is CASIPSGYNQPQHF. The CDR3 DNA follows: TGTGCCAGTATTCCCTCGGGGTACAATCAGCCCCAGCATTTT.

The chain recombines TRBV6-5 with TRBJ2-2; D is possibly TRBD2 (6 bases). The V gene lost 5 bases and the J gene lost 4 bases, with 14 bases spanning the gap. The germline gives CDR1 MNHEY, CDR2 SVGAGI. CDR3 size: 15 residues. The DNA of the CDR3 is TGTGCCAGCAGTCCCCTTGCGGGGAGCACCGGGGAGCTGTTTTTT. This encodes CASSPLAGSTGELFF.

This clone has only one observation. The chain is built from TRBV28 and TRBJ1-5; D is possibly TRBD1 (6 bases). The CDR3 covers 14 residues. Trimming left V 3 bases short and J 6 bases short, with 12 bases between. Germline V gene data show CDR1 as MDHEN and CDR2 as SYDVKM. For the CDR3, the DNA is TGTGCCAGCAGTTTGGATACAGGGATTCAGCCCCAGCATTTT. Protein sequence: CASSLDTGIQPQHF.

The CDR3: CASSSPRDRGLNQPQHF. The CDR3 nucleotides read TGTGCCAGCAGTTCCCCAAGGGACAGGGGGCTGAATCAGCCCCAGCATTTT. The chain couples TRBV28 to TRBJ1-5, with 12 bases matching TRBD1. The CDR3 consists of 17 residues. The V gene end was trimmed by 4 bases and the J gene end by 4 bases; junction bases not matched to a gene: 8. CDR1 and CDR2 (germline): MDHEN, SYDVKM.

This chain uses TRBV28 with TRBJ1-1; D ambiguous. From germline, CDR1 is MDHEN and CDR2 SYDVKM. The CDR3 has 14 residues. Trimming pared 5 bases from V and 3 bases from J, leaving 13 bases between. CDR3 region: CASSRTSWDTEAFF. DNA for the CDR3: TGTGCCAGCAGTCGGACTAGTTGGGACACTGAAGCTTTCTTT.